This is a list of T cell receptor beta chains from one sample in a study of blood T cells in healthy people across ages. TCRdb used MiXCR to reprocess the 5' RACE reads, holding one entry per CDR3 protein. Of just under 750,000 distinct CDR3 sequences listed, about a fifth are singletons. The material sequenced was blood. The receptors originated from an older man in good health. CDR3s include the opening cysteine and the closing phenylalanine or tryptophan. Clone size is not always given. Where it is, it says once, few, many or a class for expanded clones.

CDR3 protein,V gene,J gene,clone size
CSARISGRINEQFF,TRBV20-1,TRBJ2-1,few
CASSELGQGQAWTEAFF,TRBV25-1,TRBJ1-1,few
CASGIGETQYF,TRBV12-3/TRBV12-4,TRBJ2-5,.
CASSESGGRNTEAFF,TRBV2,TRBJ1-1,.
CASSVALVGGTQYF,TRBV9,TRBJ2-3,.
CASSLAGGLETQYF,TRBV7-2,TRBJ2-5,many
CASSLEGTGNTEAFF,TRBV2,TRBJ1-1,few
CASSPADSSYFVF,TRBV4-2,TRBJ2-1,.
CASSYENGGRGRIDEQFF,TRBV6-5,TRBJ2-1,few
CASRGQIGLDIQYF,TRBV12-3/TRBV12-4,TRBJ2-4,.
CASSLPGAAGANFLTF,TRBV28,TRBJ2-6,few
CASSYLVDRTDTQYF,TRBV6-2/TRBV6-3,TRBJ2-3,.
CASSYSGSTKFTDTQYF,TRBV6-6,TRBJ2-3,.
CSVPLQGTSTDTQYF,TRBV20-1,TRBJ2-3,.
CASSLGTPSGTTLSTQCF,TRBV7-2,TRBJ2-3,.
CASSEPARGAGNTIYF,TRBV6-1,TRBJ1-3,.
CASSYEGGGSPLHF,TRBV6-5,TRBJ1-6,.
CSVVGGGYEQFF,TRBV29-1,.,.
CASSYGRRGNIQYF,TRBV6-2/TRBV6-3,TRBJ2-4,once
CASSPRPTGFETQYF,TRBV9,.,.
CASREARIGNEQFF,TRBV12-3/TRBV12-4,TRBJ2-1,.
CASSFVGKETQYF,TRBV12-3/TRBV12-4,TRBJ2-5,few
CASSLEFVRGEAFF,TRBV5-1,TRBJ1-1,.
CASKGEPFSGYTF,TRBV19,TRBJ1-2,few
CASSYRVAGGSGNTIYF,TRBV6-5,TRBJ1-3,few